The clone carrying this T cell receptor (beta chain) was recorded once. Autoimmune disease history or systemic immunosuppression excluded patients. At baseline, cycle 4 day 1, and cycle 7 day 1, blood was sampled. Germline trimming cut 0 bases from V and 0 bases from J; bases unmatched to any gene: 2. CDR1 and CDR2 (germline): MNHEY, SMNVEV (reference sequence). The CDR3 consists of 16 residues. These data belong to a study of OX40 agonist ivuxolimab in advanced cancers. In the study overall: An agonistic human IgG2 monoclonal antibody against OX40 (CD134) was given. Partial responses, seen in three patients, involved one hepatocellular carcinoma and two cutaneous melanomas.

Here immunoSEQ multiplex PCR was the method, and the copy in TCRdb shows in-frame clones only, minus some. The sample lists around 94,000 clones, about 92% occurring once. The rearrangement links TRBV27 to TRBJ1-5; 7 bases map to TRBD1. The origin of this receptor is an adult with an advanced solid tumor such as melanoma, head and neck, liver or kidney cancer. The sample consisted of CD4+ or CD8+ T cells sorted from blood, taken in a trial of the OX40 agonist ivuxolimab. CDR3 nucleotides: TGTGCCAGCAGTTTATCGTACAGGGGTAGCAATCAGCCCCAGCATTTT. Its protein product is CASSLSYRGSNQPQHF.